This T cell receptor beta chain originates from a study of technical replicates of blood from several donors. Clones were sequenced by immunoSEQ multiplex PCR, and TCRdb holds only the in-frame ones, with some missing. The table has tens of thousands of clones, 92% seen once. The V gene's germline CDR1 is SEHNR and CDR2 FQNEAQ (reference sequence). The CDR3 runs to 15 residues. Trimming at V came to 10 bases and at J to 0 bases, leaving 9 bases not matched to a gene. V gene TRBV7-9 combines with J gene TRBJ1-2; the match to TRBD1 covers 9 bases. The sample consisted of PBMCs. This receptor was taken from a human donor in good health. Some clones in this sample may be carry-over from other donors' samples. The DNA for the CDR3 is TGTGCCACCAACCCAGGGACAGGGACTAACTATGGCTACACCTTC. Protein sequence: CATNPGTGTNYGYTF. Looking up the rest from reference TRBV7-9 and TRBJ1-2 gives the full variable domain: DTGVSQNPRHKITKRGQNVTFRCDPISEHNRLYWYRQTLGQGPEFLTYFQNEAQLEKSRLLSDRFSAERPKGSFSTLEIQRTEQGDSAMYLCATNPGTGTNYGYTFGSGTRLTVV.